The entry below gives a single T cell receptor (beta chain) sequence along with its context. Its antigen remains unknown. Germline lookup yields CDR1 SGHNT and CDR2 YENEEA. The CDR3 covers 14 residues. V gave up 4 bases and J gave up 5 bases; unmatched junction bases: 2. Amplification used 60 Vbeta primers and 13 Jbeta primers. Here immunoSEQ multiplex PCR was the method, and the copy in TCRdb shows in-frame clones only, minus some. This table has under 130,000 clones, around four fifths appearing once. The data are from a study of cytomegalovirus exposure and HLA in healthy donors. Whole-study findings and limits: In an earlier analysis, most TCR beta V segments were productive about 87% or about 30% of the time.

The source is a woman between 40 and 50 years old in good health and CMV-seropositive. This sequence joins TRBV11-3 and TRBJ2-3; 11 bases line up with TRBD1. Material: PBMCs. In DNA form, the CDR3 reads TGTGCCAGCAGCTGGGGACAGGGGGGAGATACGCAGTATTTT. Protein sequence: CASSWGQGGDTQYF.